This passage covers 20 T cell receptor beta chains from one sample sequenced in a study of blood T cell repertoires in COVID-19. Using immunoSEQ multiplex PCR, the repertoire was profiled, and TCRdb retains in-frame clones only, with some absent. The sample records approximately 480,000 clones, around 90% being singletons. Sequenced: PBMCs or T cells enriched from blood (not recorded which). The receptor source for this set is a woman between 18 and 29 years old who had recovered from COVID-19.

The chain is built from TRBV11-2 and TRBJ2-1; maybe TRBD2 (6 bases). Germline V gives CDR1 SGHAT, CDR2 FQNNGV. The V end was cut by 4 bases, the J end by 9 bases, with 19 bases between. There are 15 residues in the CDR3. As DNA, the CDR3 is TGTGCCAGCAGCTCCGCGGGGACTCTCGGGGGTGAGCAGTTCTTC. Encoded protein: CASSSAGTLGGEQFF.

The chain joins TRBV29-1 to TRBJ1-2, with D possibly matching TRBD1 (6 bases). The V gene lost 7 bases and the J gene lost 4 bases, with 19 bases spanning the gap. This CDR3 comprises 14 residues. Germline CDR1 SQVTM, CDR2 ANQGSEA. CDR3 in DNA: TGCAGCGGGTCCGGTACAGGGCTAGGCTATGGCTACACCTTC. Translation gives CSGSGTGLGYGYTF.

The chain links TRBV5-1 to TRBJ2-3; the match to TRBD2 covers 13 bases. There are 19 residues in the CDR3. Germline V gives CDR1 SGHRS, CDR2 YFSETQ. V gave up 3 bases and J gave up 9 bases; unmatched junction bases: 19. CDR3 sequence reads: CASSSSLLTSGGPAGTQYF. CDR3 nucleotides: TGCGCCAGCAGCTCTTCCTTACTGACTAGCGGGGGGCCCGCTGGGACGCAGTATTTT.

The chain links TRBV6-5 to TRBJ1-2; 8 bases line up with TRBD1. V lost 2 bases, J lost 4 bases, and 3 bases stayed unmatched. CDR1 and CDR2 from the germline V gene are MNHEY and SVGAGI. This CDR3 has 14 residues. CDR3 loop: CASSYDRGVYGYTF. Here the CDR3 DNA reads TGTGCCAGCAGTTACGACAGGGGAGTCTATGGCTACACCTTC.

This chain links TRBV5-1 with TRBJ1-6, with 9 bases fitting TRBD1. V gave up 3 bases and J gave up 3 bases; unmatched junction bases: 10. The CDR3 consists of 18 residues. In germline, CDR1 is SGHRS, CDR2 YFSETQ. CDR3 coding DNA: TGCGCCAGCAGCTCAAGATTGACAGGGGGGGACTATAATTCACCCCTCCACTTT. As protein: CASSSRLTGGDYNSPLHF.

The chain employs TRBV5-1 and TRBJ1-1; 10 nucleotides agree with TRBD1. The V gene's germline CDR1 is SGHRS and CDR2 YFSETQ. Losses at the gene ends were 4 bases for V and 3 bases for J; bases not matched to a gene: 18. CDR3 length: 19 amino acids. The CDR3 sequence is CASSPVTPGTGEGDTEAFF. DNA for the CDR3: TGCGCCAGCAGCCCCGTGACACCCGGGACAGGGGAGGGGGACACTGAAGCTTTCTTT.

This clone occurred once. The J gene is TRBJ2-1, the V gene TRBV6-5; D is ambiguous. The CDR3 has 11 residues. The germline V and J ends were trimmed by 2 bases and 8 bases, with 4 bases remaining between them. Germline CDR1 reads MNHEY; CDR2 reads SVGAGI. As DNA, the CDR3 is TGTGCCAGCAGTTACGAGGATGAGCAGTTCTTC. It specifies CASSYEDEQFF.

V usage is TRBV6-5 and J usage is TRBJ1-1; 7 positions match TRBD1. This CDR3 has 15 amino acids. The germline gives CDR1 MNHEY, CDR2 SVGAGI. V shed 2 bases and J 1 base; nucleotides not matched to a gene: 4. CDR3 sequence reads: CASSYRGRPNTEAFF. The CDR3 nucleotides read TGTGCCAGCAGTTACAGGGGGCGGCCGAACACTGAAGCTTTCTTT.

V gene TRBV2 combines with J gene TRBJ2-1; 7 bases fit TRBD2. This CDR3 spans 19 amino acids. V was clipped by 5 bases and J by 3 bases; unmatched bases: 19. CDR1 is SNHLY, CDR2 FYNNEI, per germline. The CDR3 is CASSPAGTHSGAVYNEQFF. The CDR3 nucleotides read TGTGCCAGCAGTCCAGCGGGGACTCATTCTGGGGCCGTCTACAATGAGCAGTTCTTC. The full variable domain, with the rest looked up from reference TRBV2 and TRBJ2-1, is EPEVTQTPSHQVTQMGQEVILRCVPISNHLYFYWYRQILGQKVEFLVSFYNNEISEKSEIFDDQFSVERPDGSNFTLKIRSTKLEDSAMYFCASSPAGTHSGAVYNEQFFGPGTRLTVL.

The rearrangement links TRBV19 to TRBJ1-1; 7 nucleotides line up with TRBD1. Trimming at V came to 8 bases and at J to 0 bases, leaving 6 bases not matched to a gene. The CDR3 consists of 14 residues. Germline CDR1 and CDR2: LNHDA and SQIVND (reference sequence). CDR3 residues: CASGDSSMNTEAFF. Here the CDR3 DNA reads TGTGCCAGTGGGGACAGCTCAATGAACACTGAAGCTTTCTTT.

The sample holds one count of this clone. The chain joins TRBV7-6 to TRBJ2-7; 10 bases line up with TRBD2. After removal of 4 bases from V and 3 bases from J, the junction contained 6 bases not matched to a gene. Germline CDR1 reads SGHVS; CDR2 reads FNYEAQ. The CDR3 covers 15 residues. CDR3 DNA: TGTGCCAGCAGCTCAGGGACTAGCGCCTTCTACGAGCAGTACTTC. Translated: CASSSGTSAFYEQYF.

The chain employs TRBV5-1 and TRBJ2-5; 9 bases are a match to TRBD2. The CDR3 spans 15 residues. V lost 0 bases to trimming and J lost 5 bases; unmatched junction nucleotides: 5. From germline, CDR1 is SGHRS and CDR2 YFSETQ. The CDR3 here is CASSLEAGGGETQYF. The CDR3 coding sequence is TGCGCCAGCAGCTTGGAAGCGGGGGGAGGTGAGACCCAGTACTTC. Drawing the rest from reference TRBV5-1 and TRBJ2-5, the complete variable domain is KAGVTQTPRYLIKTRGQQVTLSCSPISGHRSVSWYQQTPGQGLQFLFEYFSETQRNKGNFPGRFSGRQFSNSRSEMNVSTLELGDSALYLCASSLEAGGGETQYFGPGTRLLVL.

This chain joins TRBV5-1 and TRBJ2-7; tentative D call: TRBD2 (6 bases). The CDR3 extends over 15 amino acids. Germline CDR1 reads SGHRS; CDR2 reads YFSETQ. Trimming took off 4 bases at V and 7 bases at J, with 21 bases between the two ends. The CDR3 is CASSPTGTPAGEQYF. DNA for the CDR3: TGCGCCAGCAGCCCGACCGGGACGCCCGCGGGGGAGCAGTACTTC.

The V call is TRBV12-1, the J call TRBJ1-5. TRBV12-1 is a recognized pseudogene. This CDR3 is 15 amino acids long. Here the CDR3 DNA reads TGTGCCAGCAATCCGGACTATCGAATCCCAAAGCCCCAGCATTTT. It specifies CASNPDYRIPKPQHF.

The chain is built from TRBV10-3 and TRBJ2-3; 7 bases map to TRBD1. The CDR3 is 11 amino acids. The germline V gene encodes CDR1 ENHRY and CDR2 SYGVKD. Trimming took 11 bases from V and 5 from J; bases not matched to a gene: 4. CDR3 sequence: CAVRTGDTQYF. As DNA, the CDR3 is TGTGCCGTCCGGACAGGAGATACGCAGTATTTT.

With regard to this clone: The sample has other DNA sequences that encode this CDR3 too. The rearrangement uses TRBV5-4 and TRBJ1-6; D is perhaps TRBD1 (6 bases). The CDR3 extends over 13 amino acids. Germline V gene lookup returns CDR1 SGHNT and CDR2 YYREEE (reference sequence). With 4 bases removed from V and 7 bases from J, the gap between germline ends came to 9 bases. The DNA of the CDR3 is TGTGCCAGCAGCCTCGACAGGAATTCACCCCTCCACTTT. It translates to CASSLDRNSPLHF. Based on the CDR3 plus reference TRBV5-4 and TRBJ1-6, the full variable domain is ETGVTQSPTHLIKTRGQQVTLRCSSQSGHNTVSWYQQALGQGPQFIFQYYREEENGRGNFPPRFSGLQFPNYSSELNVNALELDDSALYLCASSLDRNSPLHFGNGTRLTVT.

Here the CDR3 DNA reads TGTGCCAGCAGCTTAGTGGGGGGGGACGAGCAGTACTTC. Translated: CASSLVGGDEQYF. This chain joins TRBV7-2 and TRBJ2-7; the match to TRBD2 covers 7 bases. CDR1 SGHTA and CDR2 FQGNSA come from the germline V gene. The CDR3 loop spans 13 amino acids. The V and J ends lost 1 base and 5 bases, in that order; junction bases with no gene match: 2.

The gene calls are TRBV10-3 and TRBJ1-2, with D possibly TRBD1 on 5 matching bases. V was shortened by 6 bases and J by 2 bases, with 16 bases between the two germline ends. CDR3 length: 15 amino acids. Per germline, CDR1 ENHRY and CDR2 SYGVKD. The CDR3 sequence: CAISDKGQTNYGYTF. The CDR3 region has the DNA TGTGCCATCAGCGACAAGGGGCAGACCAACTATGGCTACACCTTC.

A single count supports this clone. This chain connects TRBV7-9 to TRBJ1-6; a weak D match, TRBD1 (6 bases). Trimming removed 5 bases at V and 9 bases at J, with 14 bases between. Germline CDR1 is SEHNR and CDR2 is FQNEAQ (reference sequence). The CDR3 length is 14 residues. The CDR3 reads CASSAAGVGSPLHF. CDR3 sequence (DNA): TGTGCCAGCAGCGCAGCAGGGGTGGGTTCACCCCTCCACTTT.

V usage is TRBV2 and J usage is TRBJ2-1; D is undetermined. The V and J ends lost 4 bases and 7 bases respectively, with 2 bases between them. The CDR3 has 10 amino acids. The germline V gene has CDR1 SNHLY and CDR2 FYNNEI. The CDR3 loop reads CASSVNEQFF. Here the CDR3 DNA reads TGTGCCAGCAGTGTAAATGAGCAGTTCTTC.